This T cell receptor (beta chain) is from a study of T cells in Graves' hyperthyroidism and ophthalmopathy. Study-wide findings and caveats: With a median lead of 6.5 months before onset, the model predicted ophthalmopathy. Most thyroid-expanded clonotypes above 0.001 were also found in blood.

Amplification of TCR beta CDR3 regions used RNA as the template. The TCR CDR3 was amplified in a first-round RT-PCR using the HTBI primer set. Using its own MiXCR run on the multiplex PCR reads, TCRdb lists one record per CDR3 protein. The table shows roughly 600,000 distinct CDR3 sequences, with roughly 15% occurring only once. With 8 bases clipped from V and 0 bases from J, the junction kept 4 bases outside the gene matches. Germline V gene data show CDR1 as MDHEN and CDR2 as SYDVKM. The CDR3 covers 14 residues. Remarks on this clonotype: No antigen is known for it.

The sequencing input was blood. The J gene is TRBJ2-7, the V gene TRBV28; 10 positions agree with TRBD2. The clonotype originates from a woman between 45 and 60 years old with Graves' ophthalmopathy. CDR3 residues: CASQTSGRSYEQYF. The CDR3 DNA follows: TGTGCCAGCCAGACTAGCGGGCGCTCCTACGAGCAGTACTTC.